A selection of T cell receptor beta chains follows, all from one sample in a study of blood T cells in healthy people across ages. In TCRdb, the 5' RACE reads were re-called with MiXCR into one record per CDR3 protein. The repertoire has 1.5 million to 2 million distinct CDR3 sequences, almost 35% of them found once; the top ten carry about 10%. The sample consisted of blood. Receptors were obtained from a woman aged 25 to 39 in good health. Both conserved end residues are part of each CDR3. D genes are given only for firm matches. Rows give clone size only sometimes, using once, few, many, or a class for an expanded clone.

.	TRBV27	TRBJ1-1	.	TGTGCCAGCAGTTTAGTCGGGGGTTCGGCTGAAGCTTTCTTT	CASSLVGGSAEAFF
few	TRBV10-2	TRBJ2-3	.	TGCGCCAGCAGTGAGACCCGCGGGGCGGGTACCACAGATACGCAGTATTTT	CASSETRGAGTTDTQYF
.	TRBV27	TRBJ2-1	.	TGTGCCAGTCCCGAGGACAGGGGGTTAGGGAGGCTAGCGGGGGGTGCTTGGAATGAGCAGTTCTTC	CASPEDRGLGRLAGGAWNEQFF
.	TRBV3-1	TRBJ2-7	.	TGTGCCAGCAGCCGATCCCTCCAGGTCTACGAGCAGTACTTC	CASSRSLQVYEQYF
.	TRBV20-1	TRBJ2-7	.	TGCAGTGCCGGAGACGGGCAGGGGATCCGGTACGAGCAGTACTTC	CSAGDGQGIRYEQYF
once	TRBV2	TRBJ1-5	TRBD1	TGTGCCAGCAGTGTCGGAGGGACAGGATTATTTCAGCCCCAGCATTTT	CASSVGGTGLFQPQHF
few	TRBV4-1	TRBJ1-2	.	TGCGCCAGCAGCACAGGTTCTAACTATGGCTACACCTTC	CASSTGSNYGYTF
few	TRBV9	TRBJ2-7	TRBD2	TGTGCCAGCAGCGTAGGAGCGGGAGAGTCCTACGAGCAGTACTTC	CASSVGAGESYEQYF
.	TRBV6-1	TRBJ2-4	TRBD1	TGTGCCAGCCAGGGGGCCGAAAACATTCAGTACTTC	CASQGAENIQYF
.	TRBV7-8	TRBJ2-5	TRBD2	TGTGCCAGCAACTTCTCTAGCGGGGGGGCAGAGACCCAGTACTTC	CASNFSSGGAETQYF
many	TRBV20-1	TRBJ2-7	TRBD1	TGCAGTGCGCTCCTATGGGGGACAGGGGATTTCGGCGAGCAGTACTTC	CSALLWGTGDFGEQYF
few	TRBV6-1	TRBJ2-7	.	TGTGCCAGCAGGGACGGAGGGACCTACGAGCAGTACTTC	CASRDGGTYEQYF
.	TRBV20-1	TRBJ1-5	TRBD1	TGCAGTGCTACGGGACAGGGTAATCAGCCCCTGCATTTT	CSATGQGNQPLHF
.	TRBV12-3/TRBV12-4	TRBJ2-3	.	TGTGCCAGCAGCCGAAATACGCAGTATTTT	CASSRNTQYF
few	TRBV7-8	TRBJ1-2	.	TGTGCCAGCAGCTTGGCGAACAGACCCCAGGACTATGGCTACACCTTC	CASSLANRPQDYGYTF
.	TRBV11-2	TRBJ2-5	TRBD1	TGTGCCAGCAGCTTAATGATAGGGGGCAGGGAGACCCAGTACTTC	CASSLMIGGRETQYF
.	TRBV6-1	TRBJ1-1	.	TGTGCCAGCAGGGACAAGGGGCACGGTGAAGCTTTCTTT	CASRDKGHGEAFF
once	TRBV20-1	TRBJ2-1	TRBD2	TGCAGTGCTAGATCCCGGACTAGCGGGGCCTCCTACAATGAGCAGTTCTTC	CSARSRTSGASYNEQFF
.	TRBV24-1	TRBJ1-5	.	TGTGCCACCAGGGACACCACAGGGATCCAGCCCCAGCATTTT	CATRDTTGIQPQHF